Sequencing of this TCR beta chain was carried out in a study of lymphopenia after photon versus proton radiotherapy. General observations from the study: Post-nadir TCR diversity decline inversely tracked overall survival among those who died.

About this clone: What it binds is unknown.

Sequencing was performed with immunoSEQ multiplex PCR; in TCRdb, only in-frame clones are kept and a portion is missing. The sample contains fewer than 70,000 clones, around 87% of which appear only once. The CDR3 loop spans 15 amino acids. The V end lost 7 bases, the J end lost 3 bases, and 16 bases lay between the germline ends. Germline CDR1 LNHDA, CDR2 SQIVND (reference sequence). The sequence was collected from a man of 80 years or more with esophageal cancer. Sequences were derived from peripheral blood, sampled from a patient treated with proton-based radiotherapy. V is TRBV19 and J is TRBJ1-5; D is undetermined. CDR3 in DNA: TGTGCCAGTAATTGGGCAGAAGCGTTCAATCAGCCCCAGCATTTT. Its protein is CASNWAEAFNQPQHF. Full variable domain (missing parts from reference TRBV19 and TRBJ1-5): DGGITQSPKYLFRKEGQNVTLSCEQNLNHDAMYWYRQDPGQGLRLIYYSQIVNDFQKGDIAEGYSVSREKKESFPLTVTSAQKNPTAFYLCASNWAEAFNQPQHFGDGTRLSIL.